This T cell receptor (beta chain) originates from a study of cytomegalovirus exposure and HLA in healthy donors. 60 Vbeta and 13 Jbeta primers were used in PCR. Profiled with immunoSEQ multiplex PCR; TCRdb holds only in-frame clones, not every one. The sample has about 64,000 clones; the top ten hold roughly 4%. The germline CDR1 and CDR2 sequences are MNHNY and SVGAGI (reference sequence). The CDR3 is 16 residues long. V was shortened by 7 bases and J by 3 bases, with 16 bases between the two germline ends. Material for sequencing was PBMCs. This TCR was recovered from a woman aged 18-35 years in good health and CMV-seronegative. The J gene is TRBJ1-6, the V gene TRBV6-6; perhaps TRBD1 as D (5 bases). CDR3 DNA: TGTGCCAGCAACGCCAGGGTGCCGTACTATAATTCACCCCTCCACTTT. It encodes CASNARVPYYNSPLHF.